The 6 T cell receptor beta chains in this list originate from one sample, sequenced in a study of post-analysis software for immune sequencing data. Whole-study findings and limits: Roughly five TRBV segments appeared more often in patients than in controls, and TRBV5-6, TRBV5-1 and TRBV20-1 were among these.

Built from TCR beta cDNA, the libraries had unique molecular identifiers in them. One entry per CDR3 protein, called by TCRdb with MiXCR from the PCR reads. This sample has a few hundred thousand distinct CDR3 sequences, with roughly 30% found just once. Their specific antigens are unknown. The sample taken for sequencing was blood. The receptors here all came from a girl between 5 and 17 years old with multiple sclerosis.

CDR3 coding DNA: TGTGCCAGCAGCCCCTCGCGGGGCGGGGCGTACAATGAGCAGTTCTTC. As protein: CASSPSRGGAYNEQFF. The chain couples TRBV13 to TRBJ2-1; D may be TRBD2 (6 bases). Germline CDR1 is PRHDT and CDR2 is FYEKMQ (reference sequence). CDR3 size: 16 residues. Trimming took 5 bases from V and 4 from J, leaving 18 bases between them.

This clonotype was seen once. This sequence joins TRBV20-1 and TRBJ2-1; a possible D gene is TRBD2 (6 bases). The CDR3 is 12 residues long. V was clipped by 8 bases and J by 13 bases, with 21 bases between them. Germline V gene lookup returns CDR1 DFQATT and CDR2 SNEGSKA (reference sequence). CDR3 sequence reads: CSIAGSQETQFF. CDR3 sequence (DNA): TGCAGTATCGCGGGGTCCCAAGAGACCCAGTTCTTC.

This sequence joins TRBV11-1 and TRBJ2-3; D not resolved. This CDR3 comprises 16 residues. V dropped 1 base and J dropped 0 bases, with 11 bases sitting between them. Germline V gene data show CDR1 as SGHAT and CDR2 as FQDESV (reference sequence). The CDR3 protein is CASSLEVGPSTDTQYF. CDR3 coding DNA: TGTGCCAGCAGCTTAGAGGTCGGGCCTAGCACAGATACGCAGTATTTT.

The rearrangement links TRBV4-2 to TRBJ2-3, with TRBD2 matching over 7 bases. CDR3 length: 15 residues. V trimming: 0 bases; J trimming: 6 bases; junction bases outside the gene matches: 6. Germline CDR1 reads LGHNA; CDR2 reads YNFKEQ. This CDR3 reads CASSQDERGSDTQYF. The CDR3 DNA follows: TGTGCCAGCAGCCAAGACGAGCGGGGTTCGGATACGCAGTATTTT.

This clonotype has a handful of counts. CDR3: CASSSLGTGVYEQFF. The CDR3 DNA reads TGTGCCAGCAGTTCCCTCGGGACAGGGGTTTACGAGCAGTTCTTC. The J gene is TRBJ2-1, the V gene TRBV28; 10 bases agree with TRBD1. This CDR3 comprises 15 residues. Germline values: CDR1 MDHEN, CDR2 SYDVKM. With 4 bases clipped from V and 10 bases from J, the junction kept 10 bases outside the gene matches. The whole variable domain, filled in from reference TRBV28 and TRBJ2-1, reads DVKVTQSSRYLVKRTGEKVFLECVQDMDHENMFWYRQDPGLGLRLIYFSYDVKMKEKGDIPEGYSVSREKKERFSLILESASTNQTSMYLCASSSLGTGVYEQFFGPGTRLTVL.

The CDR3 spells CSARSAGSSNQPQHF. Here the CDR3 DNA reads TGCAGTGCTAGATCGGCAGGGTCGAGCAATCAGCCCCAGCATTTT. The chain has TRBV20-1 and TRBJ1-5; D is perhaps TRBD1 (5 bases). The germline gives CDR1 DFQATT, CDR2 SNEGSKA (reference sequence). V lost 2 bases to trimming and J lost 1 base, with 12 bases between them. CDR3 length: 15 amino acids.